These 18 T cell receptor beta chains were all obtained from the same sample, sequenced in a study of CD4 T cells in relation to SARS-CoV-2 and coronaviruses. TCRdb keeps only in-frame clones here, not all; method: immunoSEQ multiplex PCR. The sample includes under 30,000 clones, roughly four fifths of them seen just once. No antigen is known for these receptors. Before the COVID-19 pandemic, during about 2011-2019, CD4+ T cells were taken from unexposed donors. CD4+ T cells were isolated from the cells after more than nine days of culture. Sequencing was performed on CD4+ T cells from PBMCs, cultured in vitro. These receptors were collected from a human donor in good health.

The chain uses TRBV4-3 and TRBJ2-5; TRBD2 might be the D (6 bases). Trimming shortened V by 0 bases and J by 4 bases, and 12 bases separated the two germline ends. Germline CDR1 reads LGHNA; CDR2 reads YSLEER. CDR3 length: 15 residues. The DNA of the CDR3 is TGCGCCAGCAGCCAAGATGGCCCCGGGGGAGAGACCCAGTACTTC. This sequence encodes CASSQDGPGGETQYF.

V and J are TRBV6-5 and TRBJ2-7, with 9 bases lining up with TRBD1. V lost 6 bases to trimming and J lost 4 bases; unmatched junction nucleotides: 10. Germline CDR1 and CDR2: MNHEY and SVGAGI. The CDR3 consists of 15 residues. This chain's CDR3 is CASSLTGGGLYEQYF. The CDR3, as DNA: TGTGCCAGCAGCCTGACAGGGGGAGGATTGTACGAGCAGTACTTC.

The V call is TRBV7-9, the J call TRBJ2-2; D remains unclear. The length of the CDR3 is 13 residues. Germline V gives CDR1 SEHNR, CDR2 FQNEAQ (reference sequence). V was pared by 6 bases and J by 6 bases, with 11 bases between. CDR3 loop: CASSSVQPGELFF. The CDR3 DNA sequence: TGTGCCAGCAGTTCCGTGCAGCCCGGGGAGCTGTTTTTT.

V and J are TRBV18 and TRBJ1-3, with D unclear. Germline V gene lookup returns CDR1 KGHSH and CDR2 LQKENI. Trimming took off 2 bases at V and 6 bases at J, with 17 bases between the two ends. The CDR3 covers 16 residues. This chain's CDR3 is CASSPRGPRVENTIYF. The CDR3 nucleotides read TGTGCCAGCTCACCAAGAGGGCCCCGGGTGGAAAACACCATATATTTT.

The rearrangement uses TRBV6-2 or TRBV6-3 and TRBJ1-1; TRBD1 is a possible D gene (5 bases). Looked up from germline, CDR1 is MNHEY and CDR2 is SVGEGT. This CDR3 spans 12 amino acids. With 5 bases removed from V and 5 bases from J, the gap between germline ends came to 9 bases. CDR3 nucleotides: TGTGCCAGCAGTATGGGGGGGACTGAAGCTTTCTTT. This translates into CASSMGGTEAFF.

V and J are TRBV5-1 and TRBJ2-5; D is unclear. The CDR3 totals 14 residues. CDR1 and CDR2 (germline): SGHRS, YFSETQ. Trimming cost V 2 bases and J 3 bases, with 11 bases left between them. CDR3 DNA: TGCGCCAGCAGCTTAAGACGGTGGGAAGAGACCCAGTACTTC. Its translation: CASSLRRWEETQYF.

The chain links TRBV12-3 or TRBV12-4 to TRBJ2-3, with 7 bases identical to TRBD2. V was pared by 7 bases and J by 4 bases, with 2 bases of the junction left unmatched. The CDR3 is 12 residues long. The CDR3 sequence is CASKRDPDTQYF. The CDR3 DNA reads TGTGCCAGCAAGCGGGACCCAGATACGCAGTATTTT.

The chain uses TRBV28 and TRBJ1-1, with D hard to call. V was cut by 6 bases and J by 7 bases, with 12 bases left in between. Germline assignment: CDR1 MDHEN and CDR2 SYDVKM. This CDR3 region has 12 residues. The CDR3 loop is CASRHGDFEAFF. The CDR3 nucleotides are TGTGCCAGCAGGCACGGTGATTTTGAAGCTTTCTTT.

This clone was found once. V is TRBV2 and J is TRBJ1-6; 8 nucleotides match TRBD1. V trimming: 0 bases; J trimming: 9 bases; junction bases outside the gene matches: 4. CDR1 and CDR2 from the germline V gene are SNHLY and FYNNEI. The CDR3 has 15 residues. The CDR3 loop is CASSEARTGFSPLHF. CDR3 sequence (DNA): TGTGCCAGCAGTGAAGCGCGGACAGGGTTTTCACCCCTCCACTTT.

The genes are TRBV6-6 and TRBJ1-5, with TRBD1 matching over 9 bases. The CDR3 contains 16 residues. Germline trimming cut 3 bases from V and 2 bases from J; bases unmatched to any gene: 5. Per germline, CDR1 MNHNY and CDR2 SVGAGI (reference sequence). The chain's CDR3 is CASSYIRDRGNQPQHF. As DNA, the CDR3 is TGTGCCAGCAGTTATATCCGGGACAGGGGCAATCAGCCCCAGCATTTT.

V usage is TRBV9 and J usage is TRBJ1-1; maybe TRBD1 (6 bases). The germline CDR1 and CDR2 sequences are SGDLS and YYNGEE. The CDR3 sequence is 15 residues long. The V gene lost 4 bases and the J gene lost 4 bases, with 17 bases spanning the gap. The CDR3, as DNA: TGTGCCAGCAGCCTACTTGTGGACAGCTCCACTGAAGCTTTCTTT. Translation: CASSLLVDSSTEAFF.

The chain has TRBV12-3 or TRBV12-4 and TRBJ2-1, with 7 bases matching TRBD2. The CDR3 is 12 amino acids. The V segment lost 3 bases and the J segment 14 bases; nucleotides outside the gene matches: 7. The CDR3 sequence: CASSLGGRAEFF. CDR3 bases: TGTGCCAGCAGTTTGGGTGGGAGGGCCGAGTTCTTC.

CDR3 sequence reads: CASSVNFGGRQETQYF. Written as DNA, the CDR3 is TGTGCCAGCAGCGTAAACTTCGGGGGGCGGCAAGAGACCCAGTACTTC. The J gene is TRBJ2-5, the V gene TRBV9, with D perhaps TRBD2 (7 bases). Germline V CDR1 and CDR2: SGDLS, YYNGEE. The CDR3 is 16 amino acids. Trimming cost V 1 base and J 2 bases, with 15 bases left between them.

The gene calls are TRBV5-1 and TRBJ2-7; possibly TRBD2 for D (5 bases). CDR3 length: 14 residues. Trimming removed 5 bases from V and 3 bases from J, with 15 bases in between. Germline loops: CDR1 SGHRS, CDR2 YFSETQ. The CDR3 sequence is CASSRATEGYEQYF. The CDR3 region has the DNA TGCGCCAGCAGTAGAGCTACTGAGGGCTACGAGCAGTACTTC.

This clone appeared once. This CDR3 reads CSVVGTRLGTPGKLFF. The CDR3 DNA reads as TGCAGCGTTGTAGGGACTAGACTAGGCACACCGGGGAAACTGTTTTTT. This chain joins TRBV29-1 and TRBJ2-2; TRBD2 agrees at 8 bases. Trimming took 4 bases from V and 14 from J; bases not matched to a gene: 21. The germline gives CDR1 SQVTM, CDR2 ANQGSEA. The CDR3 runs to 16 residues.

The rearrangement links TRBV29-1 to TRBJ2-7, with D unclear. CDR1 and CDR2 from the germline V gene are SQVTM and ANQGSEA. The CDR3 covers 13 residues. V lost 4 bases to trimming and J lost 7 bases, with 17 bases between them. CDR3 loop: CSVVRSGAGEQYF. Written as DNA, the CDR3 is TGCAGCGTTGTGAGGTCAGGAGCTGGGGAGCAGTACTTC.

The V call is TRBV6-6, the J call TRBJ1-6; D is uncertain. V lost 0 bases, J lost 6 bases, and 6 bases lay in between. The CDR3 totals 14 residues. The germline V gene encodes CDR1 MNHNY and CDR2 SVGAGI (reference sequence). The CDR3 DNA sequence: TGTGCCAGCAGTTACTCAGGATTTAATTCACCCCTCCACTTT. Its protein is CASSYSGFNSPLHF.

The V call is TRBV5-4, the J call TRBJ2-6; 7 bases are shared with TRBD2. The junction had 15 bases not matched to a gene; V was cut back by 6 bases and J by 3 bases. Germline-derived CDR1 and CDR2 are SGHNT and YYREEE (reference sequence). The CDR3 has 18 residues. The CDR3 DNA sequence: TGTGCCAGCACCCTGCCGCCGGGGAGGGGAGATGGGGCCAACGTCCTGACTTTC. The encoded protein is CASTLPPGRGDGANVLTF.